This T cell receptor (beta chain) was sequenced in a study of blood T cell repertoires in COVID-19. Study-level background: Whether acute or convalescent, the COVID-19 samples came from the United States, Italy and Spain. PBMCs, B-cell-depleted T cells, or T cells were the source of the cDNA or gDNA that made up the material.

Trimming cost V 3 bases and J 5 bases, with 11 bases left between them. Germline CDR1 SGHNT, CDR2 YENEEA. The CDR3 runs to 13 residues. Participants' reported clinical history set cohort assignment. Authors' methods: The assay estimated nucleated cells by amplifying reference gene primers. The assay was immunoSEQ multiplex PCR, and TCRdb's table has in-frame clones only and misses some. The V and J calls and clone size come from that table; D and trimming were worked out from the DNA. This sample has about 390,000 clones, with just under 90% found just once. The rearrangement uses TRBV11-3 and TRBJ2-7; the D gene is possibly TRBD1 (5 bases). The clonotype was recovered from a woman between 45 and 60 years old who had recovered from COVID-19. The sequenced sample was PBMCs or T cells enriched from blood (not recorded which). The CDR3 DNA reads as TGTGCCAGCAGCTTTCAGGGTTCCCACGAGCAGTACTTC. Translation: CASSFQGSHEQYF.